One and the same sample provided the 2 T cell receptor beta chains below, sequenced in a study of beta chain features in type 1 diabetes. All of the isolated RNA was reverse transcribed, so expressed TCRB transcripts were sequenced. Using immunoSEQ multiplex PCR, the repertoire was profiled, and TCRdb retains in-frame clones only, with some absent. Altogether some 140,000 clones are present, about a tenth being singletons, with the ten largest covering 0.68%. The sample was central memory CD4+ T cells from blood. The receptors here all came from a man younger than 35 in good health.

This clone has just a few counts. The V call is TRBV6-1, the J call TRBJ2-7; the match to TRBD1 covers 10 bases. Trimming at V came to 7 bases and at J to 6 bases, leaving 9 bases not matched to a gene. Per the germline V gene, CDR1 is MNHNS and CDR2 is SASEGT. This CDR3 comprises 14 residues. CDR3: CASIMWTGGFEQYF. CDR3 nucleotides: TGTGCCAGCATTATGTGGACAGGGGGATTCGAGCAGTACTTC.

The rearrangement links TRBV19 to TRBJ1-1; the D gene is possibly TRBD1 (5 bases). The CDR3 contains 14 residues. V lost 7 bases to trimming and J lost 0 bases, with 12 bases between them. CDR1 LNHDA and CDR2 SQIVND come from the germline V gene (reference sequence). The CDR3 sequence is CASTRQILNTEAFF. The CDR3 nucleotides read TGTGCCAGTACCCGACAGATATTGAACACTGAAGCTTTCTTT.